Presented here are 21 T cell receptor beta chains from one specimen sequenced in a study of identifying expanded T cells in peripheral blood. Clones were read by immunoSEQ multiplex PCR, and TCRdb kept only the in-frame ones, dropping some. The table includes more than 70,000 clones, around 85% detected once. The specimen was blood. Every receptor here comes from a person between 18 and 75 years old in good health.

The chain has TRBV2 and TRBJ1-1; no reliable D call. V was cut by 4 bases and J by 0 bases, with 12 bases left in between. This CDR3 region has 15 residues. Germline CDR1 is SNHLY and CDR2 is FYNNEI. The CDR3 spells CASSGRWVMNTEAFF. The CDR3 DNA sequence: TGTGCCAGCAGTGGTCGTTGGGTAATGAACACTGAAGCTTTCTTT. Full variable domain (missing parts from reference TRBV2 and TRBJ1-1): EPEVTQTPSHQVTQMGQEVILRCVPISNHLYFYWYRQILGQKVEFLVSFYNNEISEKSEIFDDQFSVERPDGSNFTLKIRSTKLEDSAMYFCASSGRWVMNTEAFFGQGTRLTVV.

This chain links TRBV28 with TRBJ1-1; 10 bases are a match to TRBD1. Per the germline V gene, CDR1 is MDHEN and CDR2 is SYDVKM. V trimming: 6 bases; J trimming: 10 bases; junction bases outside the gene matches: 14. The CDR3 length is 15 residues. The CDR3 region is CASRTSTGGVIGAFF. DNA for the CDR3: TGTGCCAGCAGAACCTCGACAGGGGGCGTTATAGGAGCTTTCTTT.

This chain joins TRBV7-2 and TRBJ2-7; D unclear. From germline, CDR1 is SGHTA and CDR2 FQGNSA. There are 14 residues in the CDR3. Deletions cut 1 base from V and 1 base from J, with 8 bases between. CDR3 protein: CASSLGHQSYEQYF. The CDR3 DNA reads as TGTGCCAGCAGCTTAGGGCACCAATCCTACGAGCAGTACTTC.

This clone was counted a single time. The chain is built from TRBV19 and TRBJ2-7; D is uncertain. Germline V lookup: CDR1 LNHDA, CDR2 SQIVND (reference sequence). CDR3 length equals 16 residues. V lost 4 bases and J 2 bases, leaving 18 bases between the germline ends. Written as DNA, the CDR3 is TGTGCCAGTAGTAAAAGGCAGGAACTTGCAACCTACGAGCAGTACTTC. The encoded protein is CASSKRQELATYEQYF. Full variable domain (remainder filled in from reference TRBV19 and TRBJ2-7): DGGITQSPKYLFRKEGQNVTLSCEQNLNHDAMYWYRQDPGQGLRLIYYSQIVNDFQKGDIAEGYSVSREKKESFPLTVTSAQKNPTAFYLCASSKRQELATYEQYFGPGTRLTVT.

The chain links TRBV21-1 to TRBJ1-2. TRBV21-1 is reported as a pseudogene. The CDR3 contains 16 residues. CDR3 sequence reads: CASSKRRGGGAIGYTF. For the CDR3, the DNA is TGTGCCAGCAGCAAAAGGCGGGGAGGCGGGGCTATTGGCTACACCTTC.

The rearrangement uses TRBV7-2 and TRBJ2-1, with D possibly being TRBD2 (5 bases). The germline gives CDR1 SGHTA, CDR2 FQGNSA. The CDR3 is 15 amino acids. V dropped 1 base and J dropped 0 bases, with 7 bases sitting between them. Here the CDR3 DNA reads TGTGCCAGCAGCTTAGGGACTGTCTCCTACAATGAGCAGTTCTTC. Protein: CASSLGTVSYNEQFF. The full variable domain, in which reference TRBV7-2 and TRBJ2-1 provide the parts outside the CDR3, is GAGVSQSPSNKVTEKGKDVELRCDPISGHTALYWYRQSLGQGLEFLIYFQGNSAPDKSGLPSDRFSAERTGGSVSTLTIQRTQQEDSAVYLCASSLGTVSYNEQFFGPGTRLTVL.

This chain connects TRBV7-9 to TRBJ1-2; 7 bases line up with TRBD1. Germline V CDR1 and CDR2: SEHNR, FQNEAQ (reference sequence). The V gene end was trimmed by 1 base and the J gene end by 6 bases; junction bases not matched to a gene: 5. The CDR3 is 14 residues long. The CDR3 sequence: CASSLDDRVDGYTF. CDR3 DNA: TGTGCCAGCAGCTTAGATGACAGGGTGGATGGCTACACCTTC.

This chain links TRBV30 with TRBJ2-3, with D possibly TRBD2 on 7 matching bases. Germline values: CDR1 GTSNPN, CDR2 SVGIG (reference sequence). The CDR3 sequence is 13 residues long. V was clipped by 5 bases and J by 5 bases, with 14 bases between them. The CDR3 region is CAWVGGAGDTQYF. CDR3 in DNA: TGTGCCTGGGTGGGGGGGGCCGGAGATACGCAGTATTTT.

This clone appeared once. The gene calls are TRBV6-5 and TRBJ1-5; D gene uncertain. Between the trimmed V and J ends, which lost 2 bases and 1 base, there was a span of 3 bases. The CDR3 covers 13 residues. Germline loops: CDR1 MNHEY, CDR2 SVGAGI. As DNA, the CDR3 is TGTGCCAGCAGTTACGAGAGCAATCAGCCCCAGCATTTT. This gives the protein CASSYESNQPQHF.

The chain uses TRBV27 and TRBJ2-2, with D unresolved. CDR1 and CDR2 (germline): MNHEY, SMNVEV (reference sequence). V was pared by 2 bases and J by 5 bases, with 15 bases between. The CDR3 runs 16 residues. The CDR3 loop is CASSLRDKLGTGELFF. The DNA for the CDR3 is TGTGCCAGCAGTTTAAGAGACAAGCTGGGGACCGGGGAGCTGTTTTTT.

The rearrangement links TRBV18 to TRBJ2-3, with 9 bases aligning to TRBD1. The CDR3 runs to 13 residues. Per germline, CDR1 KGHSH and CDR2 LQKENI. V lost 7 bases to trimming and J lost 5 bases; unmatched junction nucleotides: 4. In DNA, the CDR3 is TGTGCCAGCTTAGGACAGGGGAGAGATACGCAGTATTTT. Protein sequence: CASLGQGRDTQYF.

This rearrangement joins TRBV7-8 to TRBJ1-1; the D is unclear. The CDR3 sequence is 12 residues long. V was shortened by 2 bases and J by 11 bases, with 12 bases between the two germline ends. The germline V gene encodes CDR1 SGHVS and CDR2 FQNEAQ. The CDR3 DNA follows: TGTGCCAGCAGCTTAAAGGCGGGCTGGGCTTTCTTT. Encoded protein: CASSLKAGWAFF.

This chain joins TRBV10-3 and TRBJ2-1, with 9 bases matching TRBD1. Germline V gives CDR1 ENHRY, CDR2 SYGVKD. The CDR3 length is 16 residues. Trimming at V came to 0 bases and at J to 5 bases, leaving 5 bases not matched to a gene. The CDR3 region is CAISESLTGGDNEQFF. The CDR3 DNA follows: TGTGCCATCAGTGAGTCCTTGACAGGGGGGGACAATGAGCAGTTCTTC.

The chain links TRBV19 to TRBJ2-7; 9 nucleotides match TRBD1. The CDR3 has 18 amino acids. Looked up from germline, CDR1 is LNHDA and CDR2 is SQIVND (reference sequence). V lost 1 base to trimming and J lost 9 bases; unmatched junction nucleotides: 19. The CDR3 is CASSIAGTGRQIRSGQYF. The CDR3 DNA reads TGTGCCAGTAGTATAGCCGGGACAGGGCGGCAAATAAGGAGCGGGCAGTACTTC.

Here the CDR3 reads CASSLLGRNTYEQYF. In DNA, the CDR3 is TGTGCCAGCAGCTTATTGGGTCGGAATACCTACGAGCAGTACTTC. The rearrangement uses TRBV7-9 and TRBJ2-7, with D uncertain. The germline V gene has CDR1 SEHNR and CDR2 FQNEAQ (reference sequence). This CDR3 is 15 amino acids long. V gave up 2 bases and J gave up 2 bases, with 13 bases separating them. The whole variable domain, remainder taken from reference TRBV7-9 and TRBJ2-7, is DTGVSQNPRHKITKRGQNVTFRCDPISEHNRLYWYRQTLGQGPEFLTYFQNEAQLEKSRLLSDRFSAERPKGSFSTLEIQRTEQGDSAMYLCASSLLGRNTYEQYFGPGTRLTVT.

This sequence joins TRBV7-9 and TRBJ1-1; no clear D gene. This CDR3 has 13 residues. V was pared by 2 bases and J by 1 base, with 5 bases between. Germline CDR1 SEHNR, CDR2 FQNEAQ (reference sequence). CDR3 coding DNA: TGTGCCAGCAGCTTAATCAAGAACACTGAAGCTTTCTTT. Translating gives CASSLIKNTEAFF. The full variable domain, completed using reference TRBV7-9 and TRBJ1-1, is DTGVSQNPRHKITKRGQNVTFRCDPISEHNRLYWYRQTLGQGPEFLTYFQNEAQLEKSRLLSDRFSAERPKGSFSTLEIQRTEQGDSAMYLCASSLIKNTEAFFGQGTRLTVV.

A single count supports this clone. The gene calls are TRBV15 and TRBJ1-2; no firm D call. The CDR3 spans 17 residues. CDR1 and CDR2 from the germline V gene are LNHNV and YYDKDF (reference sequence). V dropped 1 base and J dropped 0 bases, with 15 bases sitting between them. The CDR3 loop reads CATSRVPLRLANYGYTF. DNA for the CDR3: TGTGCCACCAGCAGAGTGCCTCTTCGACTCGCTAACTATGGCTACACCTTC.

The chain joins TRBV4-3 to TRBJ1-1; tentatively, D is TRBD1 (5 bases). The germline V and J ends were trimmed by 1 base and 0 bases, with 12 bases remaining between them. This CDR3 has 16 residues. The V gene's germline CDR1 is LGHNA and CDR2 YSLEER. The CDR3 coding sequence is TGCGCCAGCAGCCAAGTGGGGCGTGGGCTGAACACTGAAGCTTTCTTT. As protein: CASSQVGRGLNTEAFF.

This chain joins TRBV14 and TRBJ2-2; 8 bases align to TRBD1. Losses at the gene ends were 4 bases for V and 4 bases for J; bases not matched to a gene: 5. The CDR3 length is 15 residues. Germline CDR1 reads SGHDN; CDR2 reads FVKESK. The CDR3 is CASSLRGLGTGELFF. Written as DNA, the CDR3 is TGTGCCAGCAGCCTCAGGGGGCTAGGCACCGGGGAGCTGTTTTTT.

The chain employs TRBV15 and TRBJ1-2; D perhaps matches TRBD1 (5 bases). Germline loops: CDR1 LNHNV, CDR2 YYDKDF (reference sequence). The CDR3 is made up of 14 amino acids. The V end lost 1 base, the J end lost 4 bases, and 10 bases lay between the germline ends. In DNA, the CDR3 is TGTGCCACCAGCAGAGGGGGCGTGGGCTATGGCTACACCTTC. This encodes CATSRGGVGYGYTF.

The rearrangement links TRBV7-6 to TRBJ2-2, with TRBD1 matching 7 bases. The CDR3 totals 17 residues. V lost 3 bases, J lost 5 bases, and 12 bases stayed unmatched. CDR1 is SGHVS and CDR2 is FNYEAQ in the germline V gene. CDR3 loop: CASSFLAGTATTGELFF. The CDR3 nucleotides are TGTGCCAGCAGCTTTCTTGCCGGGACAGCTACTACCGGGGAGCTGTTTTTT.